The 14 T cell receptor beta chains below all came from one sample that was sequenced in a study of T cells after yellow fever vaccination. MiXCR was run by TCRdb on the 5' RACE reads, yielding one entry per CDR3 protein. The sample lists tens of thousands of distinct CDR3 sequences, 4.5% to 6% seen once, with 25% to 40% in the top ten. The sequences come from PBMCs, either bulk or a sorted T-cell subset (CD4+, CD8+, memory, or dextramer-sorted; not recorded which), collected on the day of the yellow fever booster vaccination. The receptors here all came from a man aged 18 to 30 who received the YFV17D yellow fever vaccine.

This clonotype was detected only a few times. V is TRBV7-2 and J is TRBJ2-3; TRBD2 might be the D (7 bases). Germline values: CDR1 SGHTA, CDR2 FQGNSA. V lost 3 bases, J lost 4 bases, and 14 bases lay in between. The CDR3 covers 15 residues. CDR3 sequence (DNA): TGTGCCAGCAGCTTCCGGGGGGCCCGTCCAGATACGCAGTATTTT. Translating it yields CASSFRGARPDTQYF.

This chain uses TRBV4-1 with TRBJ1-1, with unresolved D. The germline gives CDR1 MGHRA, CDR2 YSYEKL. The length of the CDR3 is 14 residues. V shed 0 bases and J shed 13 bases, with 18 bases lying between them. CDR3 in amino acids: CASSQDAGRPNVFF. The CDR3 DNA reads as TGCGCCAGCAGCCAAGATGCAGGCAGACCTAACGTTTTCTTT.

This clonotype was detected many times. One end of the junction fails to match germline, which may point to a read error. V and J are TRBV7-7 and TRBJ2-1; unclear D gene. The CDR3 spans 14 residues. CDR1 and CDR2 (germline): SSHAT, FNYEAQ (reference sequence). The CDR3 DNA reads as TGTGCTAGCAGCTTAGGATCTGTATACAATGAGCAGTTCTTC. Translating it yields CASSLGSVYNEQFF.

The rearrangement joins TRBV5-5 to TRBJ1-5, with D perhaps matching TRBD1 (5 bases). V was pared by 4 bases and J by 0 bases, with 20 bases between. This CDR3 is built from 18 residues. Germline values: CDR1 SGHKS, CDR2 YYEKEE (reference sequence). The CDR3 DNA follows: TGTGCCAGCAGCCCGGATGGGGGGGGACGTCATAGCAATCAGCCCCAGCATTTT. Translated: CASSPDGGGRHSNQPQHF.

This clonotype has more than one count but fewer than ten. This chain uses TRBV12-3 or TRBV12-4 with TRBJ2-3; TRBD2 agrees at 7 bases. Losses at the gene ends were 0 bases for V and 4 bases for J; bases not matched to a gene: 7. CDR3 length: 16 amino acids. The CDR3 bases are TGTGCCAGCAGTTTAGCACCTGGACTAGGTGCAGATACGCAGTATTTT. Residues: CASSLAPGLGADTQYF.

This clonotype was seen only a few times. The CDR3 reads CASSQDSGSYTDTQYF. CDR3 sequence (DNA): TGCGCCAGCAGCCAAGATTCGGGGTCATACACAGATACGCAGTATTTT. V and J are TRBV4-1 and TRBJ2-3, with a possible D match to TRBD2 (5 bases). There are 16 residues in the CDR3. The ends were cut back, 0 bases at V and 2 bases at J, with 12 bases in the middle. From germline, CDR1 is MGHRA and CDR2 YSYEKL.

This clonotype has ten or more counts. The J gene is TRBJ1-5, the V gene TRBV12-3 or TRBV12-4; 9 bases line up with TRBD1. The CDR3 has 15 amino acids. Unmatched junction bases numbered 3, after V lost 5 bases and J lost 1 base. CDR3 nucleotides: TGTGCCAGCAGTACCGGACAGGGGAGCAATCAGCCCCAGCATTTT. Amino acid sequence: CASSTGQGSNQPQHF.

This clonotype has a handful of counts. The CDR3, as DNA: TGTGCCAGCAGTTTACCTAGCGGGGGGGCTAATGAGCAGTTCTTC. Amino acid sequence: CASSLPSGGANEQFF. The chain joins TRBV27 to TRBJ2-1; 12 bases line up with TRBD2. V shed 2 bases and J 7 bases; nucleotides not matched to a gene: 3. The CDR3 runs to 15 residues. The germline CDR1 and CDR2 sequences are MNHEY and SMNVEV (reference sequence).

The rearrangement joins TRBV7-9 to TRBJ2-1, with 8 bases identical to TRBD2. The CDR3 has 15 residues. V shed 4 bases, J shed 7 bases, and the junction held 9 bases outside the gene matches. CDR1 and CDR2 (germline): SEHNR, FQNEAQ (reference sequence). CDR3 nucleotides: TGTGCCAGCAGCTATAGGACGGGGGGGCGAAATGAGCAGTTCTTC. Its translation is CASSYRTGGRNEQFF.

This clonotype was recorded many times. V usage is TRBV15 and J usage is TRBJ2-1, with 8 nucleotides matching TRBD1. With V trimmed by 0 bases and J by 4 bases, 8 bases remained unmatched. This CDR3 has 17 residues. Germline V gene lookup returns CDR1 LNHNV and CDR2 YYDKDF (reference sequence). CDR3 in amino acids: CATSRDRTGTHYNEQFF. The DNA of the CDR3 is TGTGCCACCAGCAGAGATCGGACAGGGACCCATTACAATGAGCAGTTCTTC.

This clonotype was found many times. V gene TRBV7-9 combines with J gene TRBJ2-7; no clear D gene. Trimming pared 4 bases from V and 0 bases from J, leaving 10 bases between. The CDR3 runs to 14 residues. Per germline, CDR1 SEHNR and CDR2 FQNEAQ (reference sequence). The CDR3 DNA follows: TGTGCCAGCAGCTCCACTACAGCCTCCTACGAGCAGTACTTC. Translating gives CASSSTTASYEQYF.

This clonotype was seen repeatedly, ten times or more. The CDR3 loop reads CASSFGQGDYEQYV. CDR3 in DNA: TGTGCCAGCAGTTTCGGACAGGGGGATTACGAGCAGTACGTC. This rearrangement joins TRBV28 to TRBJ2-7, with TRBD1 matching 10 bases. V lost 3 bases and J lost 4; bases outside the gene matches: 3. The germline CDR1 and CDR2 sequences are MDHEN and SYDVKM. CDR3 length: 14 residues.

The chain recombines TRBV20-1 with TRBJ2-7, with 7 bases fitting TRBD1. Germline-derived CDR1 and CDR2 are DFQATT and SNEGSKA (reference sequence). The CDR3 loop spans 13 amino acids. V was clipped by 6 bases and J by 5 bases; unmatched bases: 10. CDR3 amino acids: CSATPTGADEQYV. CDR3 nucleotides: TGCAGTGCAACCCCCACAGGGGCGGACGAGCAGTACGTC.

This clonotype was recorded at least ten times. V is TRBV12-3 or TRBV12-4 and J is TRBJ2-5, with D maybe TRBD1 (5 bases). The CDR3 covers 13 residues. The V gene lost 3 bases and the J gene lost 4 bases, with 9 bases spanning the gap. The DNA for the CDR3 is TGTGCCAGCAGTTTCCAGGGCCCAGAGACCCAGTACTTC. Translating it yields CASSFQGPETQYF.